This record covers a single TCR beta chain. This clonotype was counted a few times. Its antigen is unknown. Base qualities are not at hand, and no much larger clone is one base apart. The TCR beta CDR3 regions were amplified from RNA transcripts. The TCR CDR3 was subjected to a first round of RT-PCR using the HTBI primer set and the Qiagen OneStep RT-PCR kit. Libraries were constructed in a second round of multiplex PCR, after which size selection and purification were carried out. Libraries were sequenced paired-end with 100 bp reads on an Illumina HiSeq2000. The authors' pipeline ran thus. SOAPnuke was used to process the raw data, throwing out any read that contained adapters or uncalled bases, had a mean Phred below 15, or lacked an exact constant-primer or identifier match. High-quality paired reads were merged with COPE v1.2.5, and unique nucleotide sequences were defined as clonotypes. MiTCR v1.1 was used to align clonotypes to the IMGT TRBV, TRBD and TRBJ reference segments. The analysis included only V-J combinations with a frequency above 0.0001, which together covered more than 98% of the repertoires. A TCS score was defined as the ratio between F50 (clonal expansion) and ExV (chaos), using BLOSUM62-based TCRdist between CDR3 peptides within each V-J. Welch's t-statistics and random forest reduced 500 to 650 V-J features to 10 to 15, which were used in a naive Bayes classifier (R e1071). The public reads were reanalyzed by TCRdb: fastp trimming at Q25, MiXCR alignment, in-frame beta chains only. Every distinct CDR3 protein forms one entry, paired with its most common genes and DNA. TCRdb's processing, not the authors' own work, is the source of the V and J calls. The sample has fewer than 450,000 distinct CDR3 sequences on record, about a sixth of them singletons. The ten most abundant clones make up 34% of the sample.

The source of the sample is a study of T cells in Graves' hyperthyroidism and ophthalmopathy (dated by TCRdb to the late 2010s). Broadly, across the study: Peripheral blood samples were taken at the time of initial diagnosis, prior to any treatment. Thyroid tissue and blood T-cell repertoires from several Graves' hyperthyroidism patients were also compared in the study. According to the paper, TCR Vbeta CDR3 sequencing was carried out on some 140 peripheral blood samples, which came from around 43 ophthalmopathy, around 75 hyperthyroidism and approximately 17 progressor patients. The roughly 100 discovery patients were randomly split 7:3 into training and test sets. After sampling, hyperthyroidism patients received methimazole starting at 30 mg daily, and ophthalmopathy patients received high-dose intravenous methylprednisolone. Whether ophthalmopathy could be predicted prospectively was tested in an independent validation cohort made up of 18 to 20 hyperthyroidism patients plus 17 patients who later progressed to ophthalmopathy. TCR V-J signatures able to tell the groups apart were searched for in a discovery cohort of 90 to 100 patients, of whom about 40 had Graves' ophthalmopathy and some 60 had stable Graves' hyperthyroidism.

V ends up 5 bases short and J 2 bases short, with an unmatched junction base count of 7. The CDR3 spans 15 residues, from the cysteine through the phenylalanine. Only CDR3 DNA remains: 45 bases, in frame from the first base. The germline V gene sets CDR1 to MDHEN and CDR2 to SYDVKM. What the research found in general, with its limitations: No statistical method was used to fix the sample size in advance, and group allocation was not hidden from the investigators. Blood samples also contained most of the expanded thyroid clonotypes (frequency above 0.001), which suggests that blood repertoires may reflect thyroid immune responses. A 13 V-J signature model separated ophthalmopathy from stable hyperthyroidism, with approximately 87% sensitivity and just under 84% specificity in cross-validation and 80%/75% in testing. In validation, progression to ophthalmopathy was predicted by the model with nearly 71% sensitivity and just over 72% specificity, a median of about 6.4 months before onset.

The hyperthyroidism patients were between 18 and 65 years old and newly diagnosed, with a disease duration of less than 2 months. The study excluded patients with uncontrolled infections, other autoimmune diseases, pregnancy or lactation. Diagnoses were based on clinical symptoms, serum thyroxine and TRAb, thyroid ultrasound and orbital computed tomography. For progressor patients, blood was drawn at the first diagnosis of hyperthyroidism, before any ophthalmopathy symptoms had appeared. PBMCs were separated from roughly 9.3 ml of fresh peripheral blood using Ficoll-Paque density gradient centrifugation. Progressor patients were first diagnosed with Graves' hyperthyroidism and then developed ophthalmopathy during follow-up. Total RNA was extracted with Trizol reagent, and quality was checked on an Agilent 2100 Bioanalyzer.

The sample consisted of blood. This receptor was identified in a woman in her thirties with Graves' hyperthyroidism that later progressed to Graves' ophthalmopathy. The V gene is TRBV28 and the J gene is TRBJ2-7, with 9 junctional bases fitting TRBD1. The nucleotide sequence is TGTGCCAGCAGTGACTCGGGACAGGGCACCTACGAGCAGTACTTC. Its product reads: CASSDSGQGTYEQYF.